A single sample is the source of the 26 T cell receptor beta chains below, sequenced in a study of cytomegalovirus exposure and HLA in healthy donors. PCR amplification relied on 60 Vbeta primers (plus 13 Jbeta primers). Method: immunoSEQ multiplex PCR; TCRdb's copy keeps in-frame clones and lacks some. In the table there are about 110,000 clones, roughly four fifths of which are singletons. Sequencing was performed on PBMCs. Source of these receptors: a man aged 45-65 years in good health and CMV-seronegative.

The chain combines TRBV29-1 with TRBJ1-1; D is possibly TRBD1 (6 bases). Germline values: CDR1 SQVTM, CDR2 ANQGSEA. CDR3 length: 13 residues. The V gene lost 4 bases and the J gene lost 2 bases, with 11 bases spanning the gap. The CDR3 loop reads CSVARDTNTEAFF. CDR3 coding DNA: TGCAGCGTTGCCCGGGACACTAACACTGAAGCTTTCTTT.

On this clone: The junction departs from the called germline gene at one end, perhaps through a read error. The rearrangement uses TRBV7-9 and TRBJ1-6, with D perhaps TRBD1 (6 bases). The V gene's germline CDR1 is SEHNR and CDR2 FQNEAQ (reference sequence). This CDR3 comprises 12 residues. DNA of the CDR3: TGTTCCAGCAGCAGGGGTTATTCACCCCTCCACTTT. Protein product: CSSSRGYSPLHF.

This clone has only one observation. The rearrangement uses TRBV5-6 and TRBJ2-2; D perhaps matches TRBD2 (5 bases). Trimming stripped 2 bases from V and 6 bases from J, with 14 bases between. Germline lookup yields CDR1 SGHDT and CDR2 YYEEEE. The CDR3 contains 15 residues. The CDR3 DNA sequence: TGTGCCAGCAGCTTTGGGGTATGGACTTCCGGGGAGCTGTTTTTT. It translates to CASSFGVWTSGELFF.

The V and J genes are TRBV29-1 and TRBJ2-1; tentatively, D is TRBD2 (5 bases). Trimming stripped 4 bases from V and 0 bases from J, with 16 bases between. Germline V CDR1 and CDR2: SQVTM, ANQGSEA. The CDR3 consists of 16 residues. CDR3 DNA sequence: TGCAGCGTTGCATCCCCCCGGGGAAGCTCCTACAATGAGCAGTTCTTC. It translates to CSVASPRGSSYNEQFF.

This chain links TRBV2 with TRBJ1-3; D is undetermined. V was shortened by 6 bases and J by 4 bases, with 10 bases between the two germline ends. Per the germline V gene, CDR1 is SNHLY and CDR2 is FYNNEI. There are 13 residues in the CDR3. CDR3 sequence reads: CASREGPGNTIYF. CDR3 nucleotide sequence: TGTGCCAGCAGAGAGGGTCCCGGAAACACCATATATTTT.

The CDR3 DNA sequence: TGTGCCAGCAGCGTAACGGGCTCTGGGGCCAACGTCCTGACTTTC. Translation: CASSVTGSGANVLTF. The V gene is TRBV9, the J gene TRBJ2-6; D uncertain. In germline, CDR1 is SGDLS, CDR2 YYNGEE. V lost 1 base to trimming and J lost 0 bases, with 5 bases between them. CDR3 size: 15 residues. Filled out from reference TRBV9 and TRBJ2-6, the complete variable domain reads DSGVTQTPKHLITATGQRVTLRCSPRSGDLSVYWYQQSLDQGLQFLIQYYNGEERAKGNILERFSAQQFPDLHSELNLSSLELGDSALYFCASSVTGSGANVLTFGAGSRLTVL.

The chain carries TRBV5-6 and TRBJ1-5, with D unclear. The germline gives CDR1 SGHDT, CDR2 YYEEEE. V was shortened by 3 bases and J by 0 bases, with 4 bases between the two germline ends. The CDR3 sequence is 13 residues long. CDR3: CASSSYSNQPQHF. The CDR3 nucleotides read TGTGCCAGCAGCTCTTATAGCAATCAGCCCCAGCATTTT.

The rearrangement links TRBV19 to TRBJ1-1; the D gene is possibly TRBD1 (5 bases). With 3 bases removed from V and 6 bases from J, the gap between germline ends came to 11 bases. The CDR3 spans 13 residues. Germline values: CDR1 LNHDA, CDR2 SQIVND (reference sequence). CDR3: CASSIRDLPEAFF. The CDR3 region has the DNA TGTGCCAGTAGTATCAGGGATCTCCCTGAAGCTTTCTTT.

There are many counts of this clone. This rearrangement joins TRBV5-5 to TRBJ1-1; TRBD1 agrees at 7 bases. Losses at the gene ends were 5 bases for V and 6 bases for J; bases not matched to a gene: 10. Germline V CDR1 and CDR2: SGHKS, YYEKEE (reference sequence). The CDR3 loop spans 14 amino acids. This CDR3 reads CASSFRQGLAEAFF. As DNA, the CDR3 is TGTGCCAGCAGTTTTCGACAGGGATTGGCTGAAGCTTTCTTT.

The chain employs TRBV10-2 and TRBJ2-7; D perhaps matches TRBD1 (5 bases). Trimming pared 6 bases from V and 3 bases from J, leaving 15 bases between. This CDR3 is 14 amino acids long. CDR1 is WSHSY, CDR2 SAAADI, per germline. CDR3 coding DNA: TGCGCCAGCAGCCCCCCCTCCGACAGCTACGAGCAGTACTTC. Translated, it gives CASSPPSDSYEQYF.

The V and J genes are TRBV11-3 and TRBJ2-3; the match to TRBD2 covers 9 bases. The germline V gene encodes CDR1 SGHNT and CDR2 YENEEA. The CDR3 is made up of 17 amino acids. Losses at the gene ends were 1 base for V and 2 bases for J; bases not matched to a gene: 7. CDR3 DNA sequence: TGTGCCAGCAGCTTAGGGGCGGGGGGGCCGGTCACAGATACGCAGTATTTT. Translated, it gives CASSLGAGGPVTDTQYF.

The CDR3 is CASFVGGSNTEAFF. As DNA, the CDR3 is TGTGCCAGCTTCGTTGGGGGGTCGAACACTGAAGCTTTCTTT. The chain links TRBV2 to TRBJ1-1; possible D gene TRBD1, 5 bases. The CDR3 length is 14 residues. V shed 8 bases and J shed 1 base, with 14 bases lying between them. Germline CDR1 SNHLY, CDR2 FYNNEI. The whole variable domain, remainder taken from reference TRBV2 and TRBJ1-1, is EPEVTQTPSHQVTQMGQEVILRCVPISNHLYFYWYRQILGQKVEFLVSFYNNEISEKSEIFDDQFSVERPDGSNFTLKIRSTKLEDSAMYFCASFVGGSNTEAFFGQGTRLTVV.

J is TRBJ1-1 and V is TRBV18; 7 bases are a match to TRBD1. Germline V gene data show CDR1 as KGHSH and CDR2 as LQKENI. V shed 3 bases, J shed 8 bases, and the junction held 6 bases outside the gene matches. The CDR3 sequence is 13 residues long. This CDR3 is CASSPADRHEAFF. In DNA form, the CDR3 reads TGTGCCAGCTCACCGGCGGACAGGCACGAAGCTTTCTTT.

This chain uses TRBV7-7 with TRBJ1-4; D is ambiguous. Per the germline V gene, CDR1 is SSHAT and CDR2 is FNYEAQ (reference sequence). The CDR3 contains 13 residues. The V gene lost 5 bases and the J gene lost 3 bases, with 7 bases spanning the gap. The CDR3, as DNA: TGTGCCAGCAGCCGAGGTCCTAATGAAAAACTGTTTTTT. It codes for CASSRGPNEKLFF.

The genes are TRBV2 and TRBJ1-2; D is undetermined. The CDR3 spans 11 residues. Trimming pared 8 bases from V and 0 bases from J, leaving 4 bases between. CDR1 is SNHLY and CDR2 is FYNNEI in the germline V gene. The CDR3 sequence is CASSSNYGYTF. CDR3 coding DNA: TGTGCCAGCTCATCTAACTATGGCTACACCTTC. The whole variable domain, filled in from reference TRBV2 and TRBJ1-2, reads EPEVTQTPSHQVTQMGQEVILRCVPISNHLYFYWYRQILGQKVEFLVSFYNNEISEKSEIFDDQFSVERPDGSNFTLKIRSTKLEDSAMYFCASSSNYGYTFGSGTRLTVV.

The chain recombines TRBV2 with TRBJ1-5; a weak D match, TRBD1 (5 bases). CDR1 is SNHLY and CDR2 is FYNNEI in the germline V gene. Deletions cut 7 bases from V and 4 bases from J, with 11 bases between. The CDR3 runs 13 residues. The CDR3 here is CASTTGVNQPQHF. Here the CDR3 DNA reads TGTGCCAGCACTACAGGAGTAAATCAGCCCCAGCATTTT.

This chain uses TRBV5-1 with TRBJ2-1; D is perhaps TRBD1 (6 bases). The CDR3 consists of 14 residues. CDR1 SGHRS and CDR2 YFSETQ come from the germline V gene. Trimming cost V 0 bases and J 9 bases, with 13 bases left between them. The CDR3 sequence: CASSLGQVSSEQFF. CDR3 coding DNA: TGCGCCAGCAGCTTGGGACAGGTATCGAGTGAGCAGTTCTTC.

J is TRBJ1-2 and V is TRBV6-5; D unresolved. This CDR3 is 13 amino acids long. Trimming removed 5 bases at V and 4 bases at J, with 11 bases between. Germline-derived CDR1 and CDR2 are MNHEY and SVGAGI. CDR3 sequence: CASSVDSVYGYTF. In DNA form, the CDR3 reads TGTGCCAGCAGTGTTGACTCCGTCTATGGCTACACCTTC.

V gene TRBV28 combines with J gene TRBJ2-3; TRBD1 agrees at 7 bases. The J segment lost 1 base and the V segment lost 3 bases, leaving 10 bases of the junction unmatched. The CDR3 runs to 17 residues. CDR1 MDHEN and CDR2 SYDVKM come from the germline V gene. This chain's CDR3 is CASSLLGVTGGTDTQYF. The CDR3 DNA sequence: TGTGCCAGCAGTTTGTTAGGAGTTACAGGGGGCACAGATACGCAGTATTTT.

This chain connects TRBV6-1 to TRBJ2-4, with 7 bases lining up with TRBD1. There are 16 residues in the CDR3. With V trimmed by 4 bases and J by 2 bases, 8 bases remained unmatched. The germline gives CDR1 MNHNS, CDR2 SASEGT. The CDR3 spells CASSVRQGSTKNIQYF. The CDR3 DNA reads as TGTGCCAGCAGTGTCCGACAGGGCTCAACCAAAAACATTCAGTACTTC.

CDR3 bases: TGTGCCAGCAGAGCCCAATTTAGCCACACTTACAATGAGCAGTTCTTC. This translates into CASRAQFSHTYNEQFF. This rearrangement joins TRBV9 to TRBJ2-1, with unresolved D. V was pared by 5 bases and J by 4 bases, with 19 bases between. CDR3 length equals 16 residues. CDR1 SGDLS and CDR2 YYNGEE come from the germline V gene.

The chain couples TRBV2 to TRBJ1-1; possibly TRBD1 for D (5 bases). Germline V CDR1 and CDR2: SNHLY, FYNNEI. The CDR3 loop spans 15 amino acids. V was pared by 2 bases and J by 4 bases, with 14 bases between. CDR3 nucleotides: TGTGCCAGCAGTGAAATTGGGCAGGGTGGCACTGAAGCTTTCTTT. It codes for CASSEIGQGGTEAFF.

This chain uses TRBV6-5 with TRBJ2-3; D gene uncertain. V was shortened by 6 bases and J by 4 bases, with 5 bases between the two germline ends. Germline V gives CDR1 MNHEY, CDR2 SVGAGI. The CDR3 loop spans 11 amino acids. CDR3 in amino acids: CASSSPDTQYF. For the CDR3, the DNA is TGTGCCAGCAGCTCCCCAGATACGCAGTATTTT.

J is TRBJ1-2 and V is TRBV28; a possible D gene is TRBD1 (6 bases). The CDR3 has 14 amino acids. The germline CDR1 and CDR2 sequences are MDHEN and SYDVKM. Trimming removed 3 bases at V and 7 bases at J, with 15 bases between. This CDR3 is CASSFGQMVRGYTF. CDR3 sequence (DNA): TGTGCCAGCAGTTTCGGACAGATGGTTCGTGGCTACACCTTC.

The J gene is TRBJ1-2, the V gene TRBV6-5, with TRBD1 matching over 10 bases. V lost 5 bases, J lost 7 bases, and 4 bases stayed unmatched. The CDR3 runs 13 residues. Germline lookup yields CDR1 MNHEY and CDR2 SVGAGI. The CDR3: CASSRQGAGGYTF. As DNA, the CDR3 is TGTGCCAGCAGTCGACAGGGGGCCGGTGGCTACACCTTC.

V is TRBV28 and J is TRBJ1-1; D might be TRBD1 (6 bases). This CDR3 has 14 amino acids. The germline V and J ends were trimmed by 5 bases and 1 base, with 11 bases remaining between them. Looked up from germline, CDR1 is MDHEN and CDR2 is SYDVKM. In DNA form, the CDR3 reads TGTGCCAGCAGTGAGGCGACAGGGAACACTGAAGCTTTCTTT. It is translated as CASSEATGNTEAFF.